The entry below describes one T cell receptor beta chain. The data are from a study of response to subunit inactivated influenza vaccine. Each CDR3 protein gets one entry after TCRdb re-called the RT-PCR reads with MiXCR. The sample carries approximately 230,000 distinct CDR3 sequences, about 12% recorded once. Losses at the gene ends were 1 base for V and 2 bases for J; bases not matched to a gene: 10. The CDR3 is 17 residues long. Germline V CDR1 and CDR2: LGHNA, YSLEER. The specimen was non-naive T cells sorted from PBMCs, collected 14 to 15 days before vaccination. This TCR derives from a man in his fifties or sixties who received an inactivated influenza vaccine. The chain carries TRBV4-3 and TRBJ2-5; 7 nucleotides line up with TRBD2. CDR3 DNA: TGCGCCAGCAGCCAAGGGGCTGTTGGCGGGAGTCAAGAGACCCAGTACTTC. This translates into CASSQGAVGGSQETQYF.